Below are 24 T cell receptor beta chains sequenced from a single sample in a study of regulatory T cells in long-lasting Graves disease. The TCR beta library used iRepertoire HTBI primers with Arm-PCR amplification of CDR3. Each CDR3 protein gets one entry after TCRdb re-called the multiplex PCR reads with MiXCR. This table holds roughly 380,000 distinct CDR3 sequences, roughly 15% found once. Sample time point: newly diagnosed GD, antithyroid drugs for less than 3 months. PBMCs provided the RNA from which the TCR library was made. Sequencing was performed on peripheral blood mononuclear cells (PBMCs), taken at new diagnosis, from a patient treated with antithyroid drugs. The receptors were gathered from a female donor with Graves disease.

This clonotype was observed many times. The chain recombines TRBV12-3 or TRBV12-4 with TRBJ1-1; TRBD1 aligns across 10 bases. The CDR3 consists of 15 residues. V lost 3 bases to trimming and J lost 2 bases; unmatched junction nucleotides: 3. The CDR3 nucleotides read TGTGCCAGCAGTTTGGGGACAGGGGCAAACACTGAAGCTTTCTTT. The encoded protein is CASSLGTGANTEAFF.

The J gene is TRBJ2-3, the V gene TRBV7-9; the match to TRBD1 covers 7 bases. The germline V gene has CDR1 SEHNR and CDR2 FQNEAQ (reference sequence). The CDR3 has 14 residues. V gave up 11 bases and J gave up 5 bases; unmatched junction bases: 13. CDR3 DNA sequence: TGTGCCGGCTCACTGGGACAGACGGGAGATACGCAGTATTTT. Its protein product is CAGSLGQTGDTQYF.

Ten or more counts support this clonotype. The rearrangement links TRBV5-1 to TRBJ2-1; a possible D gene is TRBD2 (7 bases). The germline gives CDR1 SGHRS, CDR2 YFSETQ. This CDR3 has 16 residues. Trimming cost V 4 bases and J 8 bases, with 22 bases left between them. CDR3 bases: TGCGCCAGCAGCCCCGGTTATTCGGGGGGCTGGGATGAGCAGTTCTTC. It is translated as CASSPGYSGGWDEQFF.

The sample holds many counts of this clonotype. The gene calls are TRBV11-3 and TRBJ2-1, with 8 positions matching TRBD2. The CDR3 spans 16 residues. In germline, CDR1 is SGHNT, CDR2 YENEEA. The J segment lost 4 bases and the V segment lost 1 base, leaving 6 bases of the junction unmatched. The DNA for the CDR3 is TGTGCCAGCAGCTTAGCCCGAGCGGGGGCGTACAATGAGCAGTTCTTC. Its translation: CASSLARAGAYNEQFF. Supplemented by reference TRBV11-3 and TRBJ2-1, the full variable domain reads EAGVVQSPRYKIIEKKQPVAFWCNPISGHNTLYWYLQNLGQGPELLIRYENEEAVDDSQLPKDRFSAERLKGVDSTLKIQPAELGDSAVYLCASSLARAGAYNEQFFGPGTRLTVL.

V usage is TRBV15 and J usage is TRBJ2-2; D tentatively reads TRBD1 or TRBD2 (6 bases each). Trimming left V 0 bases short and J 2 bases short, with 19 bases between. This CDR3 spans 19 amino acids. Germline CDR1 reads LNHNV; CDR2 reads YYDKDF (reference sequence). CDR3 DNA: TGTGCCACCAGCAGAGAAGGGGGGTTCTTCCGGGGCAACACCGGGGAGCTGTTTTTT. Translation gives CATSREGGFFRGNTGELFF. The full variable domain, in which reference TRBV15 and TRBJ2-2 provide the parts outside the CDR3, is DAMVIQNPRYQVTQFGKPVTLSCSQTLNHNVMYWYQQKSSQAPKLLFHYYDKDFNNEADTPDNFQSRRPNTSFCFLDIRSPGLGDTAMYLCATSREGGFFRGNTGELFFGEGSRLTVL.

This clonotype appeared many times. The rearrangement links TRBV6-2 or TRBV6-3 to TRBJ2-3; D is perhaps TRBD1 (5 bases). The V gene lost 2 bases and the J gene lost 2 bases, with 14 bases spanning the gap. The germline gives CDR1 MNHEY, CDR2 SVGEGT. The CDR3 runs to 16 residues. This chain's CDR3 is CASSYGAESHTDTQYF. The DNA for the CDR3 is TGTGCCAGCAGTTACGGGGCGGAGTCTCACACAGATACGCAGTATTTT.

This clonotype was picked up many times. V usage is TRBV12-3 or TRBV12-4 and J usage is TRBJ1-2; no clear D. The CDR3 has 14 residues. V lost 4 bases and J 2 bases, leaving 11 bases between the germline ends. The CDR3 nucleotides are TGTGCCAGCAGTTCCTACACGGAAAACTATGGCTACACCTTC. As protein: CASSSYTENYGYTF.

This clonotype was found many times. CDR3 sequence (DNA): TGCGCCAGCAGTGAAGGCGCGGGAGGCCTGTGGTGGGAGCTGTTTTTT. Translating gives CASSEGAGGLWWELFF. The chain recombines TRBV10-2 with TRBJ2-2, with 8 bases aligning to TRBD2. The CDR3 length is 16 residues. The V gene's germline CDR1 is WSHSY and CDR2 SAAADI. The J segment lost 9 bases and the V segment lost 3 bases, leaving 12 bases of the junction unmatched.

This clonotype was observed at least ten times. The chain links TRBV11-2 to TRBJ2-5, with 8 bases fitting TRBD2. This CDR3 is built from 13 residues. Germline V gives CDR1 SGHAT, CDR2 FQNNGV. V shed 11 bases and J 5 bases; nucleotides not matched to a gene: 10. CDR3 in DNA: TGTGCCGGGGCGGGGGGCGCTTTTGAGACCCAGTACTTC. Translation gives CAGAGGAFETQYF.

This clonotype was seen more than once but under ten times. The junction departs from germline at one end; a sequencing error may be responsible. The rearrangement joins TRBV4-3 to TRBJ1-6; D is uncertain. There are 14 residues in the CDR3. CDR1 and CDR2 (germline): LGHNA, YSLEER. For the CDR3, the DNA is TGCGCCAGCAGACAAGATTTAGGCGTTTCACCCCTCCACTTT. Its translation is CASRQDLGVSPLHF.

In its sample, this clonotype was seen many times. The chain joins TRBV4-2 to TRBJ2-3; 11 bases match TRBD1. V dropped 1 base and J dropped 5; count of bases not matched to a gene: 2. Germline V CDR1 and CDR2: LGHNA, YNFKEQ. The CDR3 runs 15 residues. The CDR3 spells CASSQGDRGGDTQYF. In DNA form, the CDR3 reads TGTGCCAGCAGCCAAGGGGACAGGGGGGGAGATACGCAGTATTTT.

V gene TRBV28 combines with J gene TRBJ1-3; D possibly corresponds to TRBD1 (5 bases). Germline V CDR1 and CDR2: MDHEN, SYDVKM. The CDR3 has 15 residues. Trimming cost V 1 base and J 2 bases, with 9 bases left between them. The CDR3 protein is CASSLFSRAGNTIYF. CDR3 coding DNA: TGTGCCAGCAGTTTATTCTCCAGGGCTGGAAACACCATATATTTT.

This clonotype was seen only once. The rearrangement links TRBV27 to TRBJ2-5; TRBD1 aligns across 7 bases. Germline V gene sequence: CDR1 MNHEY, CDR2 SMNVEV (reference sequence). This CDR3 contains 16 residues. The V segment lost 5 bases and the J segment 4 bases; nucleotides outside the gene matches: 13. CDR3 DNA sequence: TGTGCCAGCAGTCCCCTGCTCAGGGGGTTTGCAGAGACCCAGTACTTC. Amino acids: CASSPLLRGFAETQYF.

This clonotype showed up many times. The chain combines TRBV20-1 with TRBJ2-7; D assignment may be TRBD1 or TRBD2 (6 bases each). The germline CDR1 and CDR2 sequences are DFQATT and SNEGSKA (reference sequence). CDR3 length: 15 amino acids. V lost 5 bases, J lost 3 bases, and 20 bases lay in between. The CDR3 reads CSAEGGRESLYEQYF. CDR3 DNA sequence: TGCAGTGCTGAGGGGGGCAGGGAGTCGCTCTACGAGCAGTACTTC.

This clonotype was counted many times. The gene calls are TRBV12-3 or TRBV12-4 and TRBJ2-3; D unclear. This CDR3 is built from 14 residues. V lost 4 bases and J 2 bases, leaving 10 bases between the germline ends. The CDR3 DNA reads TGTGCCAGCAGTTCTACCCTTAACACAGATACGCAGTATTTT. Protein sequence: CASSSTLNTDTQYF.

The J gene is TRBJ1-1, the V gene TRBV15; TRBD1 might be the D (5 bases). The germline gives CDR1 LNHNV, CDR2 YYDKDF (reference sequence). This CDR3 has 13 amino acids. V lost 0 bases, J lost 6 bases, and 8 bases lay in between. CDR3 residues: CATSRDLGAEAFF. The DNA of the CDR3 is TGTGCCACCAGCAGAGATTTGGGGGCTGAAGCTTTCTTT.

This chain joins TRBV4-1 and TRBJ1-1; D is unclear. CDR1 is MGHRA, CDR2 YSYEKL, per germline. CDR3 size: 12 residues. Trimming took 4 bases from V and 5 from J, leaving 8 bases between them. CDR3 in amino acids: CASSRPWTEAFF. CDR3 bases: TGCGCCAGCAGCCGGCCATGGACTGAAGCTTTCTTT.

Many counts were recorded for this clonotype. The CDR3 is CASSPSTSGGNEQFF. In DNA, the CDR3 is TGTGCCAGCAGCCCATCGACTAGCGGGGGCAATGAGCAGTTCTTC. This sequence joins TRBV7-3 and TRBJ2-1; 12 bases map to TRBD2. Germline V CDR1 and CDR2: SGHTA, FQGTGA. J was trimmed by 6 bases and V by 5 bases; bases with no gene match: 5. This CDR3 is built from 15 residues.

The gene calls are TRBV25-1 and TRBJ2-7; no clear D. Per the germline V gene, CDR1 is MGHDK and CDR2 is SYGVNS. V lost 2 bases and J 3 bases, leaving 11 bases between the germline ends. This CDR3 region has 14 residues. Written as DNA, the CDR3 is TGTGCCAGCAGTGAACCCTTTCATCTCTACGAGCAGTACTTC. Residues: CASSEPFHLYEQYF.

This clonotype came up many times. The chain has TRBV7-2 and TRBJ1-2; no firm D call. The V end was cut by 3 bases, the J end by 2 bases, with 13 bases between. The CDR3 extends over 15 amino acids. Germline V lookup: CDR1 SGHTA, CDR2 FQGNSA. The CDR3 here is CASSLYGVKNYGYTF. Written as DNA, the CDR3 is TGTGCCAGCAGCTTGTACGGGGTTAAGAACTATGGCTACACCTTC.

A few counts support this clonotype. This chain connects TRBV7-9 to TRBJ2-5; 12 nucleotides agree with TRBD2. Germline CDR1 SEHNR, CDR2 FQNEAQ (reference sequence). CDR3 size: 16 residues. The V gene end was trimmed by 4 bases and the J gene end by 3 bases; junction bases not matched to a gene: 6. The DNA for the CDR3 is TGTGCCAGCAGCTCCATAAGGACTAGCGGGAAAGAGACCCAGTACTTC. This gives the protein CASSSIRTSGKETQYF.

The chain uses TRBV14 and TRBJ2-2; 7 bases match TRBD2. Germline V gene sequence: CDR1 SGHDN, CDR2 FVKESK. The CDR3 has 15 residues. The ends lost 3 bases at V and 0 bases at J; junction bases unmatched: 1. The chain's CDR3 is CASSQGGTNTGELFF. Written as DNA, the CDR3 is TGTGCCAGCAGCCAGGGGGGGACGAACACCGGGGAGCTGTTTTTT.

This clonotype was observed a handful of times. The chain is built from TRBV5-1 and TRBJ2-4; D gene uncertain. CDR1 and CDR2 from the germline V gene are SGHRS and YFSETQ. The CDR3 extends over 16 amino acids. The V gene lost 0 bases and the J gene lost 1 base, with 11 bases spanning the gap. In DNA, the CDR3 is TGCGCCAGCAGCTTGGCCCCGGAGACGGCCAAAAACATTCAGTACTTC. This sequence encodes CASSLAPETAKNIQYF. Full variable domain (remainder filled in from reference TRBV5-1 and TRBJ2-4): KAGVTQTPRYLIKTRGQQVTLSCSPISGHRSVSWYQQTPGQGLQFLFEYFSETQRNKGNFPGRFSGRQFSNSRSEMNVSTLELGDSALYLCASSLAPETAKNIQYFGAGTRLSVL.

Concerning this clonotype: A much larger clonotype is one base distant, so this may be a read error. V and J are TRBV10-3 and TRBJ1-1, with D possibly being TRBD1 (5 bases). Germline values: CDR1 ENHRY, CDR2 SYGVKD. Between the trimmed V and J ends, which lost 2 bases and 1 base, there was a span of 5 bases. This CDR3 region has 13 residues. The CDR3 sequence: CAISETGNTEAFF. The CDR3 nucleotides are TGTGCCATCAGTGAGACAGGGAACACTGAAGCTTTCTTT.